This T cell receptor beta chain was found in a study of CD8 T cells in ankylosing spondylitis (TCRdb year 2017). For context, the study as a whole: To find TCR variants linked to disease, the study profiled T cell receptor beta repertoires in ankylosing spondylitis patients and healthy donors. The full study cohort was made up of about 25 ankylosing spondylitis patients and fewer than 120 healthy donors. Peripheral blood samples were taken, and synovial fluid was additionally collected from ankylosing spondylitis patients.

TCRdb lists the instrument as Illumina HiSeq 2500. Quantitative 5'-RACE with molecular barcodes was the method used to prepare the TCR beta libraries. Processing in the source paper ran as follows. A new computational method, built on a probabilistic model of VDJ rearrangement, was used to identify disease-linked TCR variants. Using fastp at Q25 and MiXCR, TCRdb reprocessed the public reads and kept productive beta chains. Each entry is one CDR3 protein sequence, shown with its most common DNA and genes. These V and J calls rely on TCRdb rather than the paper's analysis. Present in this sample are more than 600,000 distinct CDR3 sequences, around 20% of which were seen just once. The top ten clonotypes cover over 15% of the sample. The investigation overall reported the following: According to the report, matched synovial fluid samples from ankylosing spondylitis patients were significantly enriched for the disease-linked clones. The disease-linked clones had a CD8+ phenotype and were found at relatively low frequencies in peripheral blood. Some motif variants had previously been reported in the synovial fluid and blood of reactive arthritis patients, which suggests shared mechanisms of disease initiation. Blood from ankylosing spondylitis patients appeared to be characterized by a TCR beta motif composed of eight or nine highly homologous amino acid variants.

With regard to this clonotype: This receptor's antigen is unknown. Base qualities are missing; no much larger clone stands one base away.

Reading the germline V gene gives CDR1 MNHEY and CDR2 SVGEGT. V is trimmed back by 2 bases and J by 4 bases, and the junction contains 14 bases that no gene match accounts for. The CDR3 holds 18 amino acids from the cysteine to the phenylalanine. The retained sequence is limited to the CDR3, 54 bases, with the frame set at the first base. This TCR was sampled from a male donor with ankylosing spondylitis. The V and J genes are TRBV6-2 or TRBV6-3 and TRBJ1-5; 7 central nucleotides agree with TRBD1. Sequenced input: blood, either unsorted or a sorted T cell fraction (not recorded which). The CDR3 amino acid sequence is: CASSYRMPGQISNQPQHF. The nucleotide sequence reads as follows: TGTGCCAGCAGTTACCGTATGCCGGGACAGATTAGTAATCAGCCCCAGCATTTT.